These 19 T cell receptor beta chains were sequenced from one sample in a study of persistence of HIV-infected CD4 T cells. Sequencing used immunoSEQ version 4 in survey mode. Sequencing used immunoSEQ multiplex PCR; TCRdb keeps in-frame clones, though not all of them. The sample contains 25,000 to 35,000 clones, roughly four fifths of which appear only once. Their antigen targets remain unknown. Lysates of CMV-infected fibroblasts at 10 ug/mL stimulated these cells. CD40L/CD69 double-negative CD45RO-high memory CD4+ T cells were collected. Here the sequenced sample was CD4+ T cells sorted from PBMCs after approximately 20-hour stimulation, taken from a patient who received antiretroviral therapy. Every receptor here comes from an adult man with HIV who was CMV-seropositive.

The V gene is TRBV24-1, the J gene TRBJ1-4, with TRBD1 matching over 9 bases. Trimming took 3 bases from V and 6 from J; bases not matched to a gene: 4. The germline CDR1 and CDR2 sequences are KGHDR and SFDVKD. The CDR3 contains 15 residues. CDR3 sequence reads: CATSDTGTGYEKLFF. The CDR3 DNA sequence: TGTGCCACCAGTGATACCGGGACAGGGTATGAAAAACTGTTTTTT.

The CDR3 DNA reads as TGTGCCAGTAGGGGCATGGGGGTTGGCAATCAGCCCCAGCATTTT. It is translated as CASRGMGVGNQPQHF. The V call is TRBV19, the J call TRBJ1-5, with TRBD1 as a possible D gene (5 bases). The germline V gene has CDR1 LNHDA and CDR2 SQIVND (reference sequence). Trimming pared 6 bases from V and 2 bases from J, leaving 14 bases between. The CDR3 consists of 15 residues.

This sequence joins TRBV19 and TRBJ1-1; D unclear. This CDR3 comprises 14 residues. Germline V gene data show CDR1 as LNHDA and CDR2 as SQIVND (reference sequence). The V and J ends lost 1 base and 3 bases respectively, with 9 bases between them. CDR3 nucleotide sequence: TGTGCCAGTAGTATAGTGGGAGGTGACACTGAAGCTTTCTTT. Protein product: CASSIVGGDTEAFF. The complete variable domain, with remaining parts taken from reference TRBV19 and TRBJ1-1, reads DGGITQSPKYLFRKEGQNVTLSCEQNLNHDAMYWYRQDPGQGLRLIYYSQIVNDFQKGDIAEGYSVSREKKESFPLTVTSAQKNPTAFYLCASSIVGGDTEAFFGQGTRLTVV.

The DNA for the CDR3 is TGTGCCAGCTGCTGGTACTCCTACAATGAGCAGTTCTTC. As protein: CASCWYSYNEQFF. The chain links TRBV7-2 to TRBJ2-1; no clear D. Trimming pared 8 bases from V and 0 bases from J, leaving 8 bases between. Germline V lookup: CDR1 SGHTA, CDR2 FQGNSA. The CDR3 totals 13 residues.

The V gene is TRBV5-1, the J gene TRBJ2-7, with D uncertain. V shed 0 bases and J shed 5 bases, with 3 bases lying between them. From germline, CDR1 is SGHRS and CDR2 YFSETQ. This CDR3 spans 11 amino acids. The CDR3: CASSLGDEQYF. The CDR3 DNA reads TGCGCCAGCAGCTTGGGAGACGAGCAGTACTTC. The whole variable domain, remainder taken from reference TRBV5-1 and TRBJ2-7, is KAGVTQTPRYLIKTRGQQVTLSCSPISGHRSVSWYQQTPGQGLQFLFEYFSETQRNKGNFPGRFSGRQFSNSRSEMNVSTLELGDSALYLCASSLGDEQYFGPGTRLTVT.

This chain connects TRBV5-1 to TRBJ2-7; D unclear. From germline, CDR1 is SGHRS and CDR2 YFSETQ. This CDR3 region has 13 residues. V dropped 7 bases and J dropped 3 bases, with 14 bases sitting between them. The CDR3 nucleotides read TGCGCCAGCCGCGGTGGTGAGGACTACGAGCAGTACTTC. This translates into CASRGGEDYEQYF.

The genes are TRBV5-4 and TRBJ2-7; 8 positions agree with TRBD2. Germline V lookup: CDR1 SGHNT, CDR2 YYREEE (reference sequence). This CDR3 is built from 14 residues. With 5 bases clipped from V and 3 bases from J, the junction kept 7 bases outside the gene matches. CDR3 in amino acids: CASSPGLVIYEQYF. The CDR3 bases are TGTGCCAGCAGTCCGGGACTAGTAATCTACGAGCAGTACTTC.

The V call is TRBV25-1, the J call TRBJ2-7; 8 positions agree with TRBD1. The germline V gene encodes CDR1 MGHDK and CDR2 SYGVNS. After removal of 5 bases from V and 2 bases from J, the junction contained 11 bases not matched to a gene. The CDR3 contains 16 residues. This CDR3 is CASSQDRGPQPYEQYF. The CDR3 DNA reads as TGTGCCAGCAGTCAAGACAGGGGCCCCCAACCCTACGAGCAGTACTTC.

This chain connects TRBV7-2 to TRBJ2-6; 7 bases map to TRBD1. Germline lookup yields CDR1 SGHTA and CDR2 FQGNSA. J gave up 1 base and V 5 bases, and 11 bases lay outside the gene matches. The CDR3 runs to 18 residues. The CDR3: CASSPRQGEASGANVLTF. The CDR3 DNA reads TGTGCCAGCAGCCCCCGACAGGGTGAAGCTTCTGGGGCCAACGTCCTGACTTTC.

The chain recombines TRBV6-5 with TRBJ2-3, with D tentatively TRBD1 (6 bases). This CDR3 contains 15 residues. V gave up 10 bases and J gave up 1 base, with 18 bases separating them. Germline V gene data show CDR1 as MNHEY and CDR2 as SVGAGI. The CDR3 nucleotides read TGTGCCACTATACGAGGGCAGGGGCGCACAGATACGCAGTATTTT. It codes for CATIRGQGRTDTQYF.

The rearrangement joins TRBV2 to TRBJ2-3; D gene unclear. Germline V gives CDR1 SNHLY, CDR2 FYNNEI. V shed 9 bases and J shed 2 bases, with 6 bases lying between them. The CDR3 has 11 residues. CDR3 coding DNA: TGTGCCAGTACGCTCACAGATACGCAGTATTTT. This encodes CASTLTDTQYF. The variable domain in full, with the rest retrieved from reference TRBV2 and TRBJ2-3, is EPEVTQTPSHQVTQMGQEVILRCVPISNHLYFYWYRQILGQKVEFLVSFYNNEISEKSEIFDDQFSVERPDGSNFTLKIRSTKLEDSAMYFCASTLTDTQYFGPGTRLTVL.

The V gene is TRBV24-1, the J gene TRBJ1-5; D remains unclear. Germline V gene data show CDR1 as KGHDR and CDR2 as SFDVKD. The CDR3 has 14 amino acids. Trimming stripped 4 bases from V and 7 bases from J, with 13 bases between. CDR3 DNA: TGTGCCACCAGTGACAGCCTTTCATACCAGCCCCAGCATTTT. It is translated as CATSDSLSYQPQHF.

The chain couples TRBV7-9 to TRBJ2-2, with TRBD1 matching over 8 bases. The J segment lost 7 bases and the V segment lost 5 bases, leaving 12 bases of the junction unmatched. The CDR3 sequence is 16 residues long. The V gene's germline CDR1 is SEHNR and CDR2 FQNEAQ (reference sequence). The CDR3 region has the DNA TGTGCCAGCAGCCGGGGACAGGCCAACCGGGACGGGGAGCTGTTTTTT. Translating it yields CASSRGQANRDGELFF. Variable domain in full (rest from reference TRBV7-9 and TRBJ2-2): DTGVSQNPRHKITKRGQNVTFRCDPISEHNRLYWYRQTLGQGPEFLTYFQNEAQLEKSRLLSDRFSAERPKGSFSTLEIQRTEQGDSAMYLCASSRGQANRDGELFFGEGSRLTVL.

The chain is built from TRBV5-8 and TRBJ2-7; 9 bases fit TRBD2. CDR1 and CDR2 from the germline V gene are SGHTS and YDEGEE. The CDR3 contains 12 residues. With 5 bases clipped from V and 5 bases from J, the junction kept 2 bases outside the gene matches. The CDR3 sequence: CASRRGGDEQYF. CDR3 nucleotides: TGTGCCAGCAGGCGGGGGGGCGACGAGCAGTACTTC. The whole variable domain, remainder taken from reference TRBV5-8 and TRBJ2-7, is EAGVTQSPTHLIKTRGQQATLRCSPISGHTSVYWYQQALGLGLQFLLWYDEGEERNRGNFPPRFSGRQFPNYSSELNVNALELEDSALYLCASRRGGDEQYFGPGTRLTVT.

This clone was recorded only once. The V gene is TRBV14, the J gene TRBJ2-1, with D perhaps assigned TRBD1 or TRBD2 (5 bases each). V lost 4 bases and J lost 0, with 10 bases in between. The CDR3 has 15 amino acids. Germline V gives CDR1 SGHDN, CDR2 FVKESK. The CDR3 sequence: CASSPGRNSYNEQFF. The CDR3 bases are TGTGCCAGCAGCCCGGGACGGAACTCCTACAATGAGCAGTTCTTC.

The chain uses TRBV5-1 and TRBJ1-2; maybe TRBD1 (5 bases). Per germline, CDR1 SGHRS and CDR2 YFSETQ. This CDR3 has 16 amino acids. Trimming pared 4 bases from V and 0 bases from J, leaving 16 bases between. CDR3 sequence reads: CASSPLERGTNYGYTF. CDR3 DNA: TGCGCCAGCAGCCCCTTGGAGAGGGGTACTAACTATGGCTACACCTTC.

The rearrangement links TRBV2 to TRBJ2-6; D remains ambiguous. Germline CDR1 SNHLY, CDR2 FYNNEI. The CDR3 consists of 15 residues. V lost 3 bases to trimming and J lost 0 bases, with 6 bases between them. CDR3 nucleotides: TGTGCCAGCAGTGACCTGAACTCTGGGGCCAACGTCCTGACTTTC. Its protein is CASSDLNSGANVLTF.

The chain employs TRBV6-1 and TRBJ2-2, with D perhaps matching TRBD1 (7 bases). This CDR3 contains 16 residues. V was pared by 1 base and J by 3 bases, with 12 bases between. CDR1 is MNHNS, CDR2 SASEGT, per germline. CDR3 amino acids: CASSEGQGGDTGELFF. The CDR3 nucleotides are TGTGCCAGCAGTGAAGGCCAGGGGGGCGACACCGGGGAGCTGTTTTTT.

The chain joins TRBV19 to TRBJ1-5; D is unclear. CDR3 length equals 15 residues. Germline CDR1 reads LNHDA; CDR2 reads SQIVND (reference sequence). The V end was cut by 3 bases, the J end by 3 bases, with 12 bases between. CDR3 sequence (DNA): TGTGCCAGTAGTATCAAGGGCTCAAACAATCAGCCCCAGCATTTT. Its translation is CASSIKGSNNQPQHF.